Below are 24 T cell receptor beta chains sequenced from a single sample in a study of technical replicates of blood from several donors. Profiling relied on immunoSEQ multiplex PCR, and the TCRdb table lists in-frame clones only, not all of them. The sample consists of more than 65,000 clones, nearly 97% of them appearing once. The sample taken for sequencing was T cells isolated from PBMCs. The receptors derive from a human donor in good health.

This chain joins TRBV5-1 and TRBJ2-6, with D possibly being TRBD1 (5 bases). The germline gives CDR1 SGHRS, CDR2 YFSETQ. The V and J ends lost 0 bases and 6 bases respectively, with 13 bases between them. The CDR3 loop spans 16 amino acids. CDR3 sequence (DNA): TGCGCCAGCAGCTTGGTGAATTATGGGGCGGCCAACGTCCTGACTTTC. Encoded protein: CASSLVNYGAANVLTF.

The chain uses TRBV28 and TRBJ2-7; D is perhaps TRBD2 (5 bases). The CDR3 sequence is 11 residues long. Germline lookup yields CDR1 MDHEN and CDR2 SYDVKM. Between the trimmed V and J ends, which lost 1 base and 10 bases, there was a span of 8 bases. CDR3 residues: CASSLFEGQYF. The CDR3, as DNA: TGTGCCAGCAGTTTATTCGAGGGACAGTACTTC.

This sequence joins TRBV27 and TRBJ1-5; perhaps TRBD1 as D (6 bases). Germline loops: CDR1 MNHEY, CDR2 SMNVEV (reference sequence). The CDR3 extends over 15 amino acids. The ends were cut back, 8 bases at V and 0 bases at J, with 14 bases in the middle. The CDR3 nucleotides read TGTGCCAGCGGTAAAGGGGGATATAGCAATCAGCCCCAGCATTTT. Its protein is CASGKGGYSNQPQHF.

The V call is TRBV7-9, the J call TRBJ1-2, with TRBD1 matching over 7 bases. The trim removed 5 bases at V and 3 bases at J, leaving 12 bases unmatched. The CDR3 length is 16 residues. Germline V gene data show CDR1 as SEHNR and CDR2 as FQNEAQ (reference sequence). This CDR3 is CASSPLSGQQYYGYTF. The DNA for the CDR3 is TGTGCCAGCAGCCCCCTGTCGGGACAGCAGTACTATGGCTACACCTTC.

The rearrangement uses TRBV18 and TRBJ2-5; 7 nucleotides align to TRBD2. There are 17 residues in the CDR3. Germline V gene sequence: CDR1 KGHSH, CDR2 LQKENI. The ends lost 2 bases at V and 5 bases at J; junction bases unmatched: 14. Written as DNA, the CDR3 is TGTGCCAGCTCACCAACCAACCGGGGGGTTGATTGGGAGACCCAGTACTTC. It yields the protein CASSPTNRGVDWETQYF. The entire variable domain, with the rest obtained from reference TRBV18 and TRBJ2-5, is as follows: NAGVMQNPRHLVRRRGQEARLRCSPMKGHSHVYWYRQLPEEGLKFMVYLQKENIIDESGMPKERFSAEFPKEGPSILRIQQVVRGDSAAYFCASSPTNRGVDWETQYFGPGTRLLVL.

The chain carries TRBV5-1 and TRBJ1-5, with TRBD1 matching over 9 bases. From germline, CDR1 is SGHRS and CDR2 YFSETQ. Unmatched junction bases numbered 3, after V lost 3 bases and J lost 2 bases. There are 15 residues in the CDR3. CDR3 coding DNA: TGCGCCAGCAGCTCGACAGGGGGAGGCAATCAGCCCCAGCATTTT. Encoded protein: CASSSTGGGNQPQHF. Combining the CDR3 with reference TRBV5-1 and TRBJ1-5 gives the whole variable domain KAGVTQTPRYLIKTRGQQVTLSCSPISGHRSVSWYQQTPGQGLQFLFEYFSETQRNKGNFPGRFSGRQFSNSRSEMNVSTLELGDSALYLCASSSTGGGNQPQHFGDGTRLSIL.

J is TRBJ1-5 and V is TRBV2; D is perhaps TRBD1 (6 bases). The CDR3 consists of 15 residues. V was pared by 3 bases and J by 1 base, with 10 bases between. Germline CDR1 is SNHLY and CDR2 is FYNNEI. This CDR3 reads CASSDRGASNQPQHF. The CDR3 bases are TGTGCCAGCAGTGATCGGGGGGCAAGCAATCAGCCCCAGCATTTT.

V gene TRBV7-2 combines with J gene TRBJ2-7, with D perhaps TRBD2 (6 bases). This CDR3 contains 13 residues. V shed 0 bases and J shed 3 bases, with 6 bases lying between them. CDR1 is SGHTA, CDR2 FQGNSA, per germline. This CDR3 reads CASSLAGGYEQYF. The CDR3 DNA reads TGTGCCAGCAGCTTAGCGGGAGGCTACGAGCAGTACTTC.

The rearrangement joins TRBV5-1 to TRBJ2-7; D possibly corresponds to TRBD1 (5 bases). CDR3 length: 14 amino acids. Germline CDR1 is SGHRS and CDR2 is YFSETQ. Trimming took 4 bases from V and 2 from J, leaving 13 bases between them. The CDR3 region is CASSPDSYAYEQYF. In nucleotides, the CDR3 is TGCGCCAGCAGCCCTGACAGTTATGCCTACGAGCAGTACTTC.

The rearrangement joins TRBV11-2 to TRBJ2-1, with D unclear. Germline V lookup: CDR1 SGHAT, CDR2 FQNNGV. Trimming stripped 3 bases from V and 7 bases from J, with 13 bases between. The CDR3 has 14 residues. CDR3: CASSLVRLGNEQFF. CDR3 nucleotide sequence: TGTGCCAGCAGCTTGGTACGTCTAGGTAATGAGCAGTTCTTC.

The chain uses TRBV4-2 and TRBJ2-5, with D unresolved. V lost 0 bases, J lost 0 bases, and 8 bases lay in between. Germline V gene data show CDR1 as LGHNA and CDR2 as YNFKEQ. CDR3 size: 15 residues. CDR3 region: CASSQDETNQETQYF. The CDR3 DNA is TGTGCCAGCAGCCAAGATGAAACTAACCAAGAGACCCAGTACTTC.

The gene calls are TRBV10-2 and TRBJ2-1; D possibly corresponds to TRBD1 (6 bases). The CDR3 extends over 13 amino acids. Germline CDR1 and CDR2: WSHSY and SAAADI. V was cut by 4 bases and J by 8 bases, with 12 bases left in between. This CDR3 reads CASSAGRGDEQFF. The CDR3 DNA sequence: TGCGCCAGCAGTGCCGGCAGGGGCGATGAGCAGTTCTTC.

The chain couples TRBV28 to TRBJ2-3; 13 positions agree with TRBD2. Germline V gene sequence: CDR1 MDHEN, CDR2 SYDVKM. The CDR3 runs to 19 residues. V shed 5 bases and J 3 bases; nucleotides not matched to a gene: 14. In DNA form, the CDR3 reads TGTGCCAGCAGTCCTAGTTTGACTAGCGGGAGGAGGGGGACAGATACGCAGTATTTT. Translating gives CASSPSLTSGRRGTDTQYF. Full variable domain (missing parts from reference TRBV28 and TRBJ2-3): DVKVTQSSRYLVKRTGEKVFLECVQDMDHENMFWYRQDPGLGLRLIYFSYDVKMKEKGDIPEGYSVSREKKERFSLILESASTNQTSMYLCASSPSLTSGRRGTDTQYFGPGTRLTVL.

The chain is built from TRBV11-3 and TRBJ2-7, with a weak D call TRBD1 (8 bases). Germline V gives CDR1 SGHNT, CDR2 YENEEA. The length of the CDR3 is 14 residues. V gave up 8 bases and J gave up 0 bases, with 14 bases separating them. The DNA of the CDR3 is TGTGCCAGCCCGGGGGGACAGGACTCCTACGAGCAGTACTTC. This sequence encodes CASPGGQDSYEQYF.

CDR3 nucleotides: TGTGCCATCAGTGAGCGGGGGGACTTACAAGAGACCCAGTACTTC. It encodes CAISERGDLQETQYF. The chain employs TRBV10-3 and TRBJ2-5; the match to TRBD2 covers 7 bases. The trim removed 2 bases at V and 2 bases at J, leaving 5 bases unmatched. Per germline, CDR1 ENHRY and CDR2 SYGVKD. The CDR3 runs 15 residues.

The chain recombines TRBV14 with TRBJ2-1; possibly TRBD1 for D (6 bases). The CDR3 loop spans 14 amino acids. Deletions cut 2 bases from V and 3 bases from J, with 8 bases between. The germline CDR1 and CDR2 sequences are SGHDN and FVKESK. The DNA of the CDR3 is TGTGCCAGCAGCCAAAGGGGGTTCTACAATGAGCAGTTCTTC. Encoded protein: CASSQRGFYNEQFF.

The V gene is TRBV25-1, the J gene TRBJ1-4; D unresolved. The V end was cut by 0 bases, the J end by 6 bases, with 11 bases between. This CDR3 is 15 amino acids long. CDR1 and CDR2 (germline): MGHDK, SYGVNS. The CDR3 sequence: CASSEYREEHEKLFF. The CDR3 DNA reads as TGTGCCAGCAGTGAATATAGGGAGGAACATGAAAAACTGTTTTTT.

V gene TRBV2 combines with J gene TRBJ2-1; 9 bases are shared with TRBD2. This CDR3 is 15 amino acids long. After removal of 6 bases from V and 3 bases from J, the junction contained 6 bases not matched to a gene. Per the germline V gene, CDR1 is SNHLY and CDR2 is FYNNEI. The CDR3 loop is CASSVASGIYNEQFF. The CDR3 DNA is TGTGCCAGCAGCGTGGCTAGCGGGATCTACAATGAGCAGTTCTTC. The entire variable domain, with the rest obtained from reference TRBV2 and TRBJ2-1, is as follows: EPEVTQTPSHQVTQMGQEVILRCVPISNHLYFYWYRQILGQKVEFLVSFYNNEISEKSEIFDDQFSVERPDGSNFTLKIRSTKLEDSAMYFCASSVASGIYNEQFFGPGTRLTVL.

The chain joins TRBV11-3 to TRBJ2-3; 12 bases align to TRBD2. CDR1 is SGHNT, CDR2 YENEEA, per germline. The V gene end was trimmed by 3 bases and the J gene end by 0 bases; junction bases not matched to a gene: 4. The CDR3 runs to 17 residues. The CDR3 protein is CASSFGLAGRSTDTQYF. CDR3 nucleotide sequence: TGTGCCAGCAGCTTTGGACTAGCGGGAAGGAGCACAGATACGCAGTATTTT.

V usage is TRBV5-1 and J usage is TRBJ2-2; 8 nucleotides match TRBD1. The CDR3 extends over 15 amino acids. Trimming took 2 bases from V and 7 from J; bases not matched to a gene: 7. Looked up from germline, CDR1 is SGHRS and CDR2 is YFSETQ. The CDR3 reads CASSFPDRDDGELFF. The CDR3 DNA is TGCGCCAGCAGCTTCCCGGACAGGGATGACGGGGAGCTGTTTTTT.

This clone has just one count. The chain uses TRBV11-3 and TRBJ2-7; 13 bases agree with TRBD2. V dropped 5 bases and J dropped 0; count of bases not matched to a gene: 10. Per germline, CDR1 SGHNT and CDR2 YENEEA. This CDR3 has 18 residues. CDR3 loop: CASSPGTSGAEDSYEQYF. The CDR3 DNA reads as TGTGCCAGCAGCCCAGGGACTAGCGGGGCTGAGGACTCCTACGAGCAGTACTTC.

The J gene is TRBJ2-7, the V gene TRBV5-1, with 9 bases matching TRBD1. CDR3 length: 14 amino acids. V lost 4 bases and J lost 6; bases outside the gene matches: 8. Germline assignment: CDR1 SGHRS and CDR2 YFSETQ. The CDR3 protein is CASSGDRGISEQYF. CDR3 sequence (DNA): TGCGCCAGCAGCGGCGACAGGGGGATCAGCGAGCAGTACTTC.

The gene calls are TRBV5-1 and TRBJ2-7; 7 bases are shared with TRBD2. J was trimmed by 3 bases and V by 4 bases; bases with no gene match: 10. Germline V gives CDR1 SGHRS, CDR2 YFSETQ. The CDR3 contains 15 residues. DNA for the CDR3: TGCGCCAGCAGCGGGGGGGGTGTACGATTCTACGAGCAGTACTTC. It codes for CASSGGGVRFYEQYF.

The chain employs TRBV7-9 and TRBJ2-5; 7 bases align to TRBD1. Trimming at V came to 5 bases and at J to 4 bases, leaving 7 bases not matched to a gene. The CDR3 spans 14 residues. Germline V gene lookup returns CDR1 SEHNR and CDR2 FQNEAQ (reference sequence). The CDR3 nucleotides are TGTGCCAGCAGCGGCGAGACAGGGCGAGAGACCCAGTACTTC. The encoded protein is CASSGETGRETQYF. Full variable domain (missing parts from reference TRBV7-9 and TRBJ2-5): DTGVSQNPRHKITKRGQNVTFRCDPISEHNRLYWYRQTLGQGPEFLTYFQNEAQLEKSRLLSDRFSAERPKGSFSTLEIQRTEQGDSAMYLCASSGETGRETQYFGPGTRLLVL.